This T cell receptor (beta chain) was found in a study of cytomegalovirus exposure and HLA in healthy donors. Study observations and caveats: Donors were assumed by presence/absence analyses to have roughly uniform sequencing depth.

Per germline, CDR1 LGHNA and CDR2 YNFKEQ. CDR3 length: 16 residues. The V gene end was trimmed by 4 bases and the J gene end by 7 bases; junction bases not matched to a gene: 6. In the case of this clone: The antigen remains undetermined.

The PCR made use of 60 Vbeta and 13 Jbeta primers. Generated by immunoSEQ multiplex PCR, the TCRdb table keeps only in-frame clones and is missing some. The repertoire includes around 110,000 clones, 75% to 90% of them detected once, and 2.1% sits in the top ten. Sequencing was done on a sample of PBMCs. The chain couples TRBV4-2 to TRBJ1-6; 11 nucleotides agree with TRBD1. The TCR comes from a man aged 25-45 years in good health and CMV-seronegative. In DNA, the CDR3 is TGTGCCAGCAGCCCCGGACAGGGGGCAGAGAATTCACCCCTCCACTTT. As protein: CASSPGQGAENSPLHF.